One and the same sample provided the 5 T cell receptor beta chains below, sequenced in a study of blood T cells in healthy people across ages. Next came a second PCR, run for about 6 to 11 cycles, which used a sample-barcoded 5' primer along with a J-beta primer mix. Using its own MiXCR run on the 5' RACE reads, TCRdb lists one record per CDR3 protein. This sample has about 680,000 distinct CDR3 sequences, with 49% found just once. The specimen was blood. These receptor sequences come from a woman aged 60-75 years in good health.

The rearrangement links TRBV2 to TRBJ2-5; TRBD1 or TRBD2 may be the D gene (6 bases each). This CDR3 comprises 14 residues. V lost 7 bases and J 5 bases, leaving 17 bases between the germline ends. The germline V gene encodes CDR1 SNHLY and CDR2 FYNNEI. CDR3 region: CASTIISGGETQYF. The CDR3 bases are TGTGCCAGCACAATTATATCCGGGGGCGAGACCCAGTACTTC.

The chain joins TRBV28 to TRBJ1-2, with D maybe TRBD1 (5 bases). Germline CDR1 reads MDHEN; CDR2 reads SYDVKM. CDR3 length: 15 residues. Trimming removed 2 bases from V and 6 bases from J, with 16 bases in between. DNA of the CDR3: TGTGCCAGCAGTTTAAGCTCAGGGCAGTGGAATGGCTACACCTTC. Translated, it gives CASSLSSGQWNGYTF.

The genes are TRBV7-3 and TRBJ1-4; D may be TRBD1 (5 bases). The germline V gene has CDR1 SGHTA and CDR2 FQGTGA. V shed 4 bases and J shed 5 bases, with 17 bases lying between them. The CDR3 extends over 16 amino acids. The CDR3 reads CASSSQGAGGNEKLFF. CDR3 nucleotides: TGTGCCAGCAGCTCCCAAGGGGCAGGAGGGAATGAAAAACTGTTTTTT.

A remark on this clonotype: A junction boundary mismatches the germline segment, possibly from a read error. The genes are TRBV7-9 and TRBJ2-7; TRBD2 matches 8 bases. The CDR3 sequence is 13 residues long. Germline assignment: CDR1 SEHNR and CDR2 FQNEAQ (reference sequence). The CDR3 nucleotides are TGTGCCACCGGGCGCGGGAGGATCGATGAGCGGTACTTC. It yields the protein CATGRGRIDERYF.

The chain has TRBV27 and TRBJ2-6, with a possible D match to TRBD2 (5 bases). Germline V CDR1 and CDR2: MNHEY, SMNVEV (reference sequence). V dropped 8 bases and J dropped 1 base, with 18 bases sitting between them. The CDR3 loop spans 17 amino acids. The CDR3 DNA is TGTGCCAGCTCCGGATACAGCGGCCCTTCTGGGGCCAACGTCCTGACTTTC. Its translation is CASSGYSGPSGANVLTF.